This TCR beta chain was sequenced for a study of blood T cell repertoires in COVID-19. As for the study in general: Spain, Italy and the United States supplied samples that represented acute and convalescent COVID-19. Sample material is recorded as cDNA or gDNA derived from T cells, B-cell-depleted T cells, or PBMCs.

Data came from immunoSEQ multiplex PCR; TCRdb stores just in-frame clones and leaves some out. The sample records some 460,000 clones, nearly 90% being singletons. Participants, about 18 to 90 years old, spanned fewer than 30 US areas. Assignment of participants to cohorts was predicated upon participant-reported clinical history. Germline values: CDR1 SNHLY, CDR2 FYNNEI. The length of the CDR3 is 14 residues. The V gene end was trimmed by 2 bases and the J gene end by 4 bases; junction bases not matched to a gene: 2. The specimen sequenced was PBMCs or T cells enriched from blood (not recorded which). The rearrangement uses TRBV2 and TRBJ2-5, with TRBD2 matching 9 bases. The source is a young woman with acute COVID-19. The CDR3 bases are TGTGCCAGCAGTGAACGCGGGAGGGGAGAGACCCAGTACTTC. Amino acid sequence: CASSERGRGETQYF.